This TCR beta chain was recorded in a study of shared clonotypes between healthy human individuals. Naive CD8 cells lacked CD45RO and underwent positive selection for CCR7, leaving out terminally differentiated effector memory CD45RA+ cells. Method: immunoSEQ multiplex PCR; TCRdb's copy keeps in-frame clones and lacks some. This sample has some 2,000,000 clones, with just under 95% found just once. The germline V and J ends were trimmed by 3 bases and 7 bases, with 6 bases remaining between them. The CDR3 is made up of 12 amino acids. Looked up from germline, CDR1 is KGHSH and CDR2 is LQKENI. The rearrangement links TRBV18 to TRBJ2-2; D is undetermined. The receptor was derived from a man aged 18 to 30 in good health. Specimen: naive CD8+ T cells sorted from blood. CDR3 DNA: TGTGCCAGCTCACCGGTTGGCGGGGAGCTGTTTTTT. Translated: CASSPVGGELFF.